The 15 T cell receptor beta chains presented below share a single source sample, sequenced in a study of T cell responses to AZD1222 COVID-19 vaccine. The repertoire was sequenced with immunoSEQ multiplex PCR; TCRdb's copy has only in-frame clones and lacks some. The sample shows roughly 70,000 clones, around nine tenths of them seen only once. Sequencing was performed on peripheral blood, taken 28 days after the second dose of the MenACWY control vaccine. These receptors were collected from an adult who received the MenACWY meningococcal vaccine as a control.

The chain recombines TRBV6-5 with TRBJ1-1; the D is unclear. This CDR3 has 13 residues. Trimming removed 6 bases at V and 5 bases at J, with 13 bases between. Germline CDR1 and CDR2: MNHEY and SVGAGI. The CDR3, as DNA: TGTGCCAGCAGCCCAACTCCTGGGACTGAAGCTTTCTTT. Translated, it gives CASSPTPGTEAFF.

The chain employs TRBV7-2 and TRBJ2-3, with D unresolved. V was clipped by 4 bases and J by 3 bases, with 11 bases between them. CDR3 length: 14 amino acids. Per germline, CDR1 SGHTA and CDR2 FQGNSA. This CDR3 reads CASSYVGWTDTQYF. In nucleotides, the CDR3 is TGTGCCAGCAGCTATGTAGGGTGGACAGATACGCAGTATTTT.

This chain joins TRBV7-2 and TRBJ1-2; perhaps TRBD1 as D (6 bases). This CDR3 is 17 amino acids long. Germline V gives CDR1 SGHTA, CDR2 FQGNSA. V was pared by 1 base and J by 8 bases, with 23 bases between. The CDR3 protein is CASSLGSGAAAYGGYTF. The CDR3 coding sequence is TGTGCCAGCAGCTTAGGGTCGGGGGCAGCCGCCTATGGGGGCTACACCTTC.

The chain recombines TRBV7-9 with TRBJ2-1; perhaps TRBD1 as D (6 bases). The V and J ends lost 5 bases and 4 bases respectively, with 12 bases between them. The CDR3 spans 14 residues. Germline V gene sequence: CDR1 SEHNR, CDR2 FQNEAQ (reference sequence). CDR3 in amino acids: CASSPDRAYNEQFF. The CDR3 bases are TGTGCCAGCAGCCCGGACAGAGCTTACAATGAGCAGTTCTTC.

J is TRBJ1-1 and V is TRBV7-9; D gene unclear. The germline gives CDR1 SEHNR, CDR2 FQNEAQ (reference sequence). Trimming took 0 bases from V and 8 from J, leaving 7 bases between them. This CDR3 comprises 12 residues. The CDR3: CASSLAGREAFF. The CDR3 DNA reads TGTGCCAGCAGCTTAGCAGGCAGGGAAGCTTTCTTT.

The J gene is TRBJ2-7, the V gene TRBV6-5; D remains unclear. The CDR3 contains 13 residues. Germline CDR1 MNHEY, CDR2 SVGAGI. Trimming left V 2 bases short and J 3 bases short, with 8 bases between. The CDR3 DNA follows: TGTGCCAGCAGTTACCGGCTCGGCTACGAGCAGTACTTC. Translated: CASSYRLGYEQYF.

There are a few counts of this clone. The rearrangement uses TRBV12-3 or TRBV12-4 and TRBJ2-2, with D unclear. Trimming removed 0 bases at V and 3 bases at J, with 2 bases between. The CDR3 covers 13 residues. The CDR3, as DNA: TGTGCCAGCAGTTTAGCTCACACCGGGGAGCTGTTTTTT. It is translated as CASSLAHTGELFF.

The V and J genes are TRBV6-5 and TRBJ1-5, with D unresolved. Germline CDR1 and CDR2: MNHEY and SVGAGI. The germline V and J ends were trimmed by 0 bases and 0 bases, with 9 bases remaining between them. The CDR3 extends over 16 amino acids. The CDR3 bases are TGTGCCAGCAGTTACTCCTATGGTAGTAGCAATCAGCCCCAGCATTTT. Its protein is CASSYSYGSSNQPQHF.

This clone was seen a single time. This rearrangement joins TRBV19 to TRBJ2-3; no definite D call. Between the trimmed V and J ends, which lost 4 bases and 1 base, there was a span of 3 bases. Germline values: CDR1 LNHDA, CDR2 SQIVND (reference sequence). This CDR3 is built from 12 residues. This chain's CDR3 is CASSRGTDTQYF. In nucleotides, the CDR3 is TGTGCCAGTAGTAGGGGCACAGATACGCAGTATTTT.

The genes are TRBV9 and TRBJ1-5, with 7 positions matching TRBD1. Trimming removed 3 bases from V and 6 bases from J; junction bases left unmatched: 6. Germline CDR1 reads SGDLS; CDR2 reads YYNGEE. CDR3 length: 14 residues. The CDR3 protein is CASSAGTEGQPQHF. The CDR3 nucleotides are TGTGCCAGCAGCGCCGGGACAGAAGGTCAGCCCCAGCATTTT. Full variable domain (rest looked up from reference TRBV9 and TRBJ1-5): DSGVTQTPKHLITATGQRVTLRCSPRSGDLSVYWYQQSLDQGLQFLIQYYNGEERAKGNILERFSAQQFPDLHSELNLSSLELGDSALYFCASSAGTEGQPQHFGDGTRLSIL.

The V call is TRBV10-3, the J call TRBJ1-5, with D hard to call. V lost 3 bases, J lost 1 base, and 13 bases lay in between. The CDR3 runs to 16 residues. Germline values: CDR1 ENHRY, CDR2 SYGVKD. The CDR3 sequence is CAISDPMRQSNQPQHF. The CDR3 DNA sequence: TGTGCCATCAGTGACCCCATGCGGCAGAGCAATCAGCCCCAGCATTTT.

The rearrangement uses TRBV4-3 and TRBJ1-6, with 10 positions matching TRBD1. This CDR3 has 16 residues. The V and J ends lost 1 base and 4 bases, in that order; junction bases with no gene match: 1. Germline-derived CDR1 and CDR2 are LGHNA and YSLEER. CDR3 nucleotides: TGCGCCAGCAGCCAAGCGGGACAGGGGTATAATTCACCCCTCCACTTT. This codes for CASSQAGQGYNSPLHF.

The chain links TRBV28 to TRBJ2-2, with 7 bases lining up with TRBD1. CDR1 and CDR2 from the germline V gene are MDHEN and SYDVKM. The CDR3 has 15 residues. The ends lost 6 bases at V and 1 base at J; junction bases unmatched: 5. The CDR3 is CASRLWTGNTGELFF. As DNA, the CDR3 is TGTGCCAGCAGACTTTGGACAGGGAACACCGGGGAGCTGTTTTTT. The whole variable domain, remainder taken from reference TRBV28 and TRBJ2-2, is DVKVTQSSRYLVKRTGEKVFLECVQDMDHENMFWYRQDPGLGLRLIYFSYDVKMKEKGDIPEGYSVSREKKERFSLILESASTNQTSMYLCASRLWTGNTGELFFGEGSRLTVL.

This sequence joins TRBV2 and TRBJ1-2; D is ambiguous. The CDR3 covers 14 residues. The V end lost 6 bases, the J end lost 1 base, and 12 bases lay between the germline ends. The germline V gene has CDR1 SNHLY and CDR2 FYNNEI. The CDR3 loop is CASRARVGNYGYTF. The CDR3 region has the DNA TGTGCCAGCAGGGCTAGGGTGGGTAACTATGGCTACACCTTC. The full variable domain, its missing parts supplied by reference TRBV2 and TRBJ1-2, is EPEVTQTPSHQVTQMGQEVILRCVPISNHLYFYWYRQILGQKVEFLVSFYNNEISEKSEIFDDQFSVERPDGSNFTLKIRSTKLEDSAMYFCASRARVGNYGYTFGSGTRLTVV.

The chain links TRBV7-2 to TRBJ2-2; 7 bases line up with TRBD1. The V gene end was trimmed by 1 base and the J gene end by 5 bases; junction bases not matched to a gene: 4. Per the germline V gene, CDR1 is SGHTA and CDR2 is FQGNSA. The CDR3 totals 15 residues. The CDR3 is CASSLEGALTGELFF. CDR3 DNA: TGTGCCAGCAGCTTAGAGGGGGCCCTGACCGGGGAGCTGTTTTTT.